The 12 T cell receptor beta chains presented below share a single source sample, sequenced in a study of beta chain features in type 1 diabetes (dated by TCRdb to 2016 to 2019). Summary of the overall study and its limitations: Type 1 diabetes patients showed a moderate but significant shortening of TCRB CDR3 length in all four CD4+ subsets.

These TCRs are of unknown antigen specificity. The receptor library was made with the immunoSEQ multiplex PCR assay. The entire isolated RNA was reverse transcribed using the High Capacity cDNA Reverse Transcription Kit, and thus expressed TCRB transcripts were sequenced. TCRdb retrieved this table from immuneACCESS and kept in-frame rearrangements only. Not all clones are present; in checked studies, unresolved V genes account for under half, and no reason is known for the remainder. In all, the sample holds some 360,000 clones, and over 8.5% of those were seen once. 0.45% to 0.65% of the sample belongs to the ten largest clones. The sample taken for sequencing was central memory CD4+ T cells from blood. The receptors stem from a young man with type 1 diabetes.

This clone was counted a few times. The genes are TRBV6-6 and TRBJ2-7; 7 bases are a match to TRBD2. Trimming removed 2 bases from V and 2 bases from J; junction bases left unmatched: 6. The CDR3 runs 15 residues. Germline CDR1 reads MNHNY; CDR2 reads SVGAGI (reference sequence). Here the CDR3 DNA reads TGTGCCAGCAGTTACCATCTAGCGGACACCTACGAGCAGTACTTC. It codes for CASSYHLADTYEQYF.

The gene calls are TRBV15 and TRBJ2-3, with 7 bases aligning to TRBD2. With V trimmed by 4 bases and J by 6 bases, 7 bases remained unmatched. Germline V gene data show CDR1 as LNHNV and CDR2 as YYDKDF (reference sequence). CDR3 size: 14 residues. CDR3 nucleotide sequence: TGTGCCACCAGCACGGCAGGCGGGAGCGATACGCAGTATTTT. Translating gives CATSTAGGSDTQYF. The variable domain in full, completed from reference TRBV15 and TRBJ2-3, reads DAMVIQNPRYQVTQFGKPVTLSCSQTLNHNVMYWYQQKSSQAPKLLFHYYDKDFNNEADTPDNFQSRRPNTSFCFLDIRSPGLGDTAMYLCATSTAGGSDTQYFGPGTRLTVL.

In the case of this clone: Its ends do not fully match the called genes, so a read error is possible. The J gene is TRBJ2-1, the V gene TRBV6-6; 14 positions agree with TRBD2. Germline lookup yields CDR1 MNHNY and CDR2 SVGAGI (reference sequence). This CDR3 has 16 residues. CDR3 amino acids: CASSGTSGSSNNEQFF. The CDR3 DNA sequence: TGTGCCAGCAGTGGGACTAGCGGGAGCTCCAACAATGAGCAGTTCTTC.

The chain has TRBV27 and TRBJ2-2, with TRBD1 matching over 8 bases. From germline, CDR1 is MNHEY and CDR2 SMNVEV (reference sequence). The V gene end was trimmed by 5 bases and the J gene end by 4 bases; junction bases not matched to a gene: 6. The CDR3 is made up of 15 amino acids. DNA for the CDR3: TGTGCCAGCAGTCAAGCCGGACAGGGCACCGGGGAGCTGTTTTTT. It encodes CASSQAGQGTGELFF.

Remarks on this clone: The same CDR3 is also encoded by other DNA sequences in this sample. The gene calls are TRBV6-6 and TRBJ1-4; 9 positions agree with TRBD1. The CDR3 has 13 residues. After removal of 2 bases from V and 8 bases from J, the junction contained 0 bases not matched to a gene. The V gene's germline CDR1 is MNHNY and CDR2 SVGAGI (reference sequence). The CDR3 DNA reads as TGTGCCAGCAGTTACGGGACAGGGGAAAAACTGTTTTTT. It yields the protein CASSYGTGEKLFF.

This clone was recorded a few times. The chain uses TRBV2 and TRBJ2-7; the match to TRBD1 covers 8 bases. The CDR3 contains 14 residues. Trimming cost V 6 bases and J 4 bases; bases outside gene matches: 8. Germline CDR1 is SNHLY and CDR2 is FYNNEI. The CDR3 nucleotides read TGTGCCAGCAGACGGACAGGGAGGACTTACGAGCAGTACTTC. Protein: CASRRTGRTYEQYF.

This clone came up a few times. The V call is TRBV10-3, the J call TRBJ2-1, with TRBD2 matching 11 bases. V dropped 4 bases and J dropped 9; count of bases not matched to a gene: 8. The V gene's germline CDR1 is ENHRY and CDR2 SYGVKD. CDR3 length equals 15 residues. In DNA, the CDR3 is TGTGCCATCAGTGCTTTAGCGGGAGGGCCCAGTGAGCAGTTCTTC. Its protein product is CAISALAGGPSEQFF.

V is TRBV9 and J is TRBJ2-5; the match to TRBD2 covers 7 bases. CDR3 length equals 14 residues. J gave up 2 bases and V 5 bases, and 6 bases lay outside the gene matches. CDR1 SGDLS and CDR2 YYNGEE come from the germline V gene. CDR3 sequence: CASSSGPEQETQYF. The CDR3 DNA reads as TGTGCCAGCAGTAGCGGGCCAGAACAAGAGACCCAGTACTTC.

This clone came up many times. CDR3 bases: TGTGCCAGCAGCACCAGACCGCTAGCTTACGCGAACACCGGGGAGCTGTTTTTT. Translated: CASSTRPLAYANTGELFF. J is TRBJ2-2 and V is TRBV7-2; TRBD2 is a possible D gene (5 bases). CDR1 is SGHTA and CDR2 is FQGNSA in the germline V gene. This CDR3 contains 18 residues. V was clipped by 5 bases and J by 0 bases, with 19 bases between them.

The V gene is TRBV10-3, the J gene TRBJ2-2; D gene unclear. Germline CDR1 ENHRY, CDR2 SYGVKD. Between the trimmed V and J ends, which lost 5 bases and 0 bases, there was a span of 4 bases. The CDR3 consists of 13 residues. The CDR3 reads CAISSANTGELFF. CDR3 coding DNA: TGTGCCATCAGTTCGGCGAACACCGGGGAGCTGTTTTTT.

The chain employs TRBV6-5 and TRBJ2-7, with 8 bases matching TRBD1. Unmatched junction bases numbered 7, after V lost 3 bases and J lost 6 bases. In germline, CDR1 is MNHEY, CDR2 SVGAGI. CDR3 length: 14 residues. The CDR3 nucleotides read TGTGCCAGCAGTTATGGGACAGGCCCCGGCGAGCAGTACTTC. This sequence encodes CASSYGTGPGEQYF.

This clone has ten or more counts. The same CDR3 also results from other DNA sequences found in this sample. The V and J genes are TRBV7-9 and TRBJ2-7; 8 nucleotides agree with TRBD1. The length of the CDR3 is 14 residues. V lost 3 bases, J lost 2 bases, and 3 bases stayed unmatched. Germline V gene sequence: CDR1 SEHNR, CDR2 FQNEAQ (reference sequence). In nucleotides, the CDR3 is TGTGCCAGCAGCTTCGGGACAGGTACCTACGAGCAGTACTTC. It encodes CASSFGTGTYEQYF.